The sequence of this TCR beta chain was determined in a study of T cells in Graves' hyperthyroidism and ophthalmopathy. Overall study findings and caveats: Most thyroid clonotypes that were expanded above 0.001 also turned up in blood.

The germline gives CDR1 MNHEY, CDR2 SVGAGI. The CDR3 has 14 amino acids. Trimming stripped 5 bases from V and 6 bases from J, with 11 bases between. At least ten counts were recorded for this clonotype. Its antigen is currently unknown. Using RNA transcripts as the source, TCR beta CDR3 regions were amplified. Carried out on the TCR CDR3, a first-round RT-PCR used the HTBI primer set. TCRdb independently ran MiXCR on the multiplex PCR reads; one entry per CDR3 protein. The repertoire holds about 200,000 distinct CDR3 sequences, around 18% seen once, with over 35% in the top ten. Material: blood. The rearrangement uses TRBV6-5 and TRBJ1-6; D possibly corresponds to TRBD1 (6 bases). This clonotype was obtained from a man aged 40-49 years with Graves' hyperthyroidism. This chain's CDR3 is CASSTRQVNSPLHF. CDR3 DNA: TGTGCCAGCAGTACTCGACAGGTTAATTCACCCCTCCACTTT.